Listed here are 9 T cell receptor beta chains from one sample, sequenced in a study of prognosis after radiotherapy for stage I lung cancer. Using two-round multiplex PCR, the authors amplified TCR beta CDR3 from genomic DNA. Every TRBV and TRBJ gene had its own specific primer in first-round PCR. TCRdb re-analysed the multiplex PCR reads in MiXCR, keeping a single row per CDR3 protein. The table lists fewer than 65,000 distinct CDR3 sequences, less than 35% of them singletons. The starting material was PBMCs, obtained before or after stereotactic body radiation therapy (not recorded which). These receptor sequences come from a donor aged 50 or older with non-small cell lung cancer.

This clonotype was detected ten times or more. The chain links TRBV18 to TRBJ1-1; D gene ambiguous. Germline V gene lookup returns CDR1 KGHSH and CDR2 LQKENI. The V end was cut by 0 bases, the J end by 7 bases, with 9 bases between. The CDR3 contains 13 residues. The chain's CDR3 is CASSPPSRFEAFF. DNA for the CDR3: TGTGCCAGCTCACCACCGTCTCGGTTTGAAGCTTTCTTT.

In regard to this clonotype: Since a much larger clone is just one base distant, this may be a read error. The V gene is TRBV7-2, the J gene TRBJ2-1; TRBD2 might be the D (7 bases). The CDR3 extends over 13 amino acids. Between the trimmed V and J ends, which lost 5 bases and 10 bases, there was a span of 15 bases. The germline V gene has CDR1 SGHTA and CDR2 FQGNSA. The CDR3 loop is CASSILQGGEQFF. The CDR3 region has the DNA TGTGCCAGCAGCATCCTACAGGGAGGGGAGCAGTTCTTC.

With respect to this clonotype: A far larger clone is off by one base, so a read error is likely. The V gene is TRBV7-9, the J gene TRBJ1-2; no reliable D call. The V gene lost 7 bases and the J gene lost 7 bases, with 16 bases spanning the gap. Germline CDR1 reads SEHNR; CDR2 reads FQNEAQ (reference sequence). CDR3 length: 13 residues. DNA of the CDR3: TGTGCCAGCATCTCCCAGAGGGAGGTTGGCTACACCTTC. It specifies CASISQREVGYTF.

V gene TRBV7-3 combines with J gene TRBJ2-7; 11 positions match TRBD2. Germline CDR1 and CDR2: SGHTA and FQGTGA. V lost 6 bases to trimming and J lost 1 base; unmatched junction nucleotides: 2. The length of the CDR3 is 14 residues. The CDR3 loop reads CASRIAGGSYEQYF. The CDR3 bases are TGTGCCAGCAGGATAGCGGGAGGGTCCTACGAGCAGTACTTC.

In its sample, this clonotype was seen many times. This sequence joins TRBV24-1 and TRBJ1-5; D possibly corresponds to TRBD1 (5 bases). Trimming pared 6 bases from V and 0 bases from J, leaving 14 bases between. Germline CDR1 KGHDR, CDR2 SFDVKD. The CDR3 has 16 residues. This CDR3 reads CATSPAAGRSNQPQHF. The CDR3 nucleotides are TGTGCCACCAGTCCCGCCGCAGGGCGTAGCAATCAGCCCCAGCATTTT.

This clonotype was detected ten times or more. The V and J genes are TRBV28 and TRBJ2-1, with TRBD2 matching over 10 bases. V was clipped by 8 bases and J by 7 bases; unmatched bases: 11. The CDR3 contains 15 residues. Germline assignment: CDR1 MDHEN and CDR2 SYDVKM. The CDR3 DNA is TGTGCCAGCGTGACAGCAGCGGGAGGGGGGAATGAGCAGTTCTTC. It yields the protein CASVTAAGGGNEQFF.

In the case of this clonotype: It may be a read error: a sequence one base away is much more abundant. The chain has TRBV9 and TRBJ1-1; 7 nucleotides agree with TRBD1. Germline assignment: CDR1 SGDLS and CDR2 YYNGEE. Unmatched junction bases numbered 12, after V lost 1 base and J lost 12 bases. The CDR3 is made up of 14 amino acids. Written as DNA, the CDR3 is TGTGCCAGCAGCGTATGCCTCCCAGGGGGATTGTCTTTCTTT. Amino acids: CASSVCLPGGLSFF.

This clonotype was observed many times. The gene calls are TRBV24-1 and TRBJ2-7; TRBD1 matches 12 bases. The V gene end was trimmed by 4 bases and the J gene end by 3 bases; junction bases not matched to a gene: 3. The germline gives CDR1 KGHDR, CDR2 SFDVKD. The CDR3 runs 15 residues. The CDR3 protein is CATSEGTGGGYEQYF. The CDR3 DNA sequence: TGTGCCACCAGTGAGGGGACAGGGGGCGGCTACGAGCAGTACTTC.

In its sample, this clonotype was seen a few times. The chain has TRBV5-6 and TRBJ2-7; 10 nucleotides align to TRBD2. J lost 2 bases, V lost 1 base, and 3 bases had no gene match. Germline V lookup: CDR1 SGHDT, CDR2 YYEEEE. The CDR3 extends over 15 amino acids. The CDR3 reads CASSLIAGGAYEQYF. The DNA of the CDR3 is TGTGCCAGCAGCTTGATAGCGGGAGGCGCCTACGAGCAGTACTTC. Full variable domain (missing parts from reference TRBV5-6 and TRBJ2-7): DAGVTQSPTHLIKTRGQQVTLRCSPKSGHDTVSWYQQALGQGPQFIFQYYEEEERQRGNFPDRFSGHQFPNYSSELNVNALLLGDSALYLCASSLIAGGAYEQYFGPGTRLTVT.